The 15 T cell receptor beta chains below all came from one sample that was sequenced in a study of blood T cell repertoires in COVID-19. Profiling relied on immunoSEQ multiplex PCR, and the TCRdb table lists in-frame clones only, not all of them. Of under 200,000 clones in the sample, roughly 89% were seen once. The source material was peripheral blood. All receptors come from a man between 18 and 29 years old with active or convalescent COVID-19.

For the CDR3, the DNA is TGTGCCAGCAGTTCTCTAAAAGAAAGGGACAGCCATTCTAACTATGGCTACACCTTC. Translating it yields CASSSLKERDSHSNYGYTF. The V gene is TRBV11-2, the J gene TRBJ1-2; TRBD1 aligns across 7 bases. V trimming: 6 bases; J trimming: 0 bases; junction bases outside the gene matches: 19. The CDR3 has 19 residues. Germline lookup yields CDR1 SGHAT and CDR2 FQNNGV.

This chain joins TRBV2 and TRBJ2-3; 8 nucleotides line up with TRBD1. From germline, CDR1 is SNHLY and CDR2 FYNNEI. This CDR3 spans 17 amino acids. J gave up 0 bases and V 5 bases, and 10 bases lay outside the gene matches. CDR3 sequence: CASSRSHRGTSTDTQYF. The CDR3 DNA is TGTGCCAGCAGTCGGTCTCACAGGGGGACTAGCACAGATACGCAGTATTTT.

This clone was observed a handful of times. The genes are TRBV25-1 and TRBJ2-1, with TRBD1 identical over 9 bases. The germline V gene encodes CDR1 MGHDK and CDR2 SYGVNS. Trimming took 9 bases from V and 11 from J; bases not matched to a gene: 8. This CDR3 contains 12 residues. DNA for the CDR3: TGTGCCAGTGGGGAGGGGACAGGGCAGCAGTTCTTC. Translating it yields CASGEGTGQQFF.

This rearrangement joins TRBV18 to TRBJ1-6; D possibly corresponds to TRBD1 (5 bases). V dropped 3 bases and J dropped 8 bases, with 14 bases sitting between them. This CDR3 has 15 residues. The germline CDR1 and CDR2 sequences are KGHSH and LQKENI. The CDR3 DNA sequence: TGTGCCAGCTCACCTGCCTCGGGGGAGGATTCACCCCTCCACTTT. Its translation is CASSPASGEDSPLHF.

This clone occurred once. The chain employs TRBV2 and TRBJ2-1, with 9 nucleotides matching TRBD2. Germline CDR1 SNHLY, CDR2 FYNNEI. V lost 5 bases and J lost 5; bases outside the gene matches: 4. The CDR3 is made up of 14 amino acids. CDR3 amino acids: CASSLVAGDNEQFF. CDR3 bases: TGTGCCAGCAGTTTGGTAGCGGGGGACAATGAGCAGTTCTTC.

The chain recombines TRBV14 with TRBJ1-1; D might be TRBD1 (6 bases). Germline values: CDR1 SGHDN, CDR2 FVKESK. The CDR3 consists of 17 residues. V gave up 3 bases and J gave up 5 bases, with 22 bases separating them. The CDR3 DNA reads TGTGCCAGCAGCCAGGAGATTAACAGGGAGAAGTGGACTGAAGCTTTCTTT. Its protein product is CASSQEINREKWTEAFF.

The chain joins TRBV6-5 to TRBJ1-5, with D perhaps matching TRBD1 (5 bases). The germline CDR1 and CDR2 sequences are MNHEY and SVGAGI. Between the trimmed V and J ends, which lost 8 bases and 1 base, there was a span of 6 bases. The CDR3 is 12 residues long. DNA of the CDR3: TGTGCCAGCCAGGGAAGCAATCAGCCCCAGCATTTT. Protein: CASQGSNQPQHF.

V gene TRBV27 combines with J gene TRBJ2-5; D not certain. Trimming cost V 3 bases and J 2 bases, with 10 bases left between them. The CDR3 covers 14 residues. From germline, CDR1 is MNHEY and CDR2 SMNVEV (reference sequence). In DNA form, the CDR3 reads TGTGCCAGCAGTTTCGCTAGGAATCAAGAGACCCAGTACTTC. It yields the protein CASSFARNQETQYF.

The chain employs TRBV15 and TRBJ1-1; D may be TRBD1 (5 bases). V lost 0 bases and J lost 3, with 14 bases in between. Per germline, CDR1 LNHNV and CDR2 YYDKDF (reference sequence). The CDR3 covers 16 residues. This CDR3 is CATSRDSIRQYTEAFF. The CDR3 DNA sequence: TGTGCCACCAGCAGAGATTCAATTCGACAGTACACTGAAGCTTTCTTT.

The rearrangement links TRBV3-1 (or the pseudogene TRBV3-2) to TRBJ2-7; 8 nucleotides line up with TRBD1. This CDR3 is 15 amino acids long. CDR1 LGHDT and CDR2 YNNKEL come from the germline V gene (reference sequence). V shed 1 base and J 3 bases; nucleotides not matched to a gene: 5. Written as DNA, the CDR3 is TGTGCCAGCAGCCAAGTTTACGGACAGGGCTACGAGCAGTACTTC. Protein product: CASSQVYGQGYEQYF.

The V and J genes are TRBV7-2 and TRBJ1-2, with TRBD1 identical over 8 bases. CDR3 length equals 13 residues. With 5 bases clipped from V and 2 bases from J, the junction kept 1 base outside the gene matches. Germline values: CDR1 SGHTA, CDR2 FQGNSA. The CDR3 protein is CASSRDRNYGYTF. In DNA form, the CDR3 reads TGTGCCAGCAGCCGGGACAGGAACTATGGCTACACCTTC.

This clone came up a few times. The chain links TRBV3-1 (or the pseudogene TRBV3-2) to TRBJ1-2; D not resolved. The V end lost 0 bases, the J end lost 4 bases, and 12 bases lay between the germline ends. The CDR3 has 15 residues. CDR1 and CDR2 from the germline V gene are LGHDT and YNNKEL (reference sequence). The DNA for the CDR3 is TGTGCCAGCAGCCAAGATTTTTCAGCAGGCTATGGCTACACCTTC. It codes for CASSQDFSAGYGYTF.

This rearrangement joins TRBV7-2 to TRBJ1-1; 7 positions match TRBD1. CDR1 and CDR2 (germline): SGHTA, FQGNSA. This CDR3 contains 14 residues. The J segment lost 8 bases and the V segment lost 2 bases, leaving 8 bases of the junction unmatched. CDR3 sequence reads: CASSLRGGIVEAFF. The CDR3 DNA is TGTGCCAGCAGCTTACGAGGGGGCATCGTCGAAGCTTTCTTT.

This chain links TRBV5-1 with TRBJ2-5; 9 bases map to TRBD1. V lost 4 bases to trimming and J lost 1 base; unmatched junction nucleotides: 5. The germline V gene has CDR1 SGHRS and CDR2 YFSETQ. CDR3 length: 15 amino acids. The CDR3 sequence: CASSVDRGPQETQYF. The CDR3 DNA reads as TGCGCCAGCAGCGTGGACAGGGGACCCCAAGAGACCCAGTACTTC.

The chain has TRBV11-2 and TRBJ1-6; a weak D match, TRBD1 (5 bases). Germline lookup yields CDR1 SGHAT and CDR2 FQNNGV. V was trimmed by 5 bases and J by 8 bases, leaving 13 bases between them. CDR3 size: 14 residues. The CDR3 nucleotides read TGTGCCAGCAGCGGGGCCGCAGGAGATTCACCCCTCCACTTT. Protein product: CASSGAAGDSPLHF.